The entry below gives a single T cell receptor beta chain sequence along with its context. To make TCR beta libraries, researchers used iRepertoire HTBI primers and Arm-PCR of CDR3 regions. TCRdb independently ran MiXCR on the multiplex PCR reads; one entry per CDR3 protein. The table lists some 250,000 distinct CDR3 sequences, about 20% of them singletons. This record belongs to a study of regulatory T cells in long-lasting Graves disease. Indicated time point: newly diagnosed GD, antithyroid drugs for less than 3 months. Following extraction of RNA from PBMCs, that RNA was used to make the TCR library. This sample was shared with a second study, whose subject was T cells in Graves' hyperthyroidism and ophthalmopathy.

This receptor was obtained from a woman aged 25 to 39 with Graves disease. Sequencing used peripheral blood mononuclear cells (PBMCs), obtained at new diagnosis, from a patient treated with antithyroid drugs.

This chain's CDR3 is CASSRGDRAPPEAFF. The CDR3 DNA is TGTGCCAGTAGTAGGGGGGACAGGGCGCCTCCTGAAGCTTTCTTT. V usage is TRBV19 and J usage is TRBJ1-1; 9 positions agree with TRBD1. The CDR3 length is 15 residues. The V gene's germline CDR1 is LNHDA and CDR2 SQIVND (reference sequence). Unmatched junction bases numbered 9, after V lost 4 bases and J lost 6 bases.